This T cell receptor (beta chain) was captured in a study of cytomegalovirus exposure and HLA in healthy donors. Study outcomes and limitations: Confirmation in vitro established that three CMV-associated chains were specific for CMV antigens. The classifier reportedly diagnosed cytomegalovirus status with high specificity and sensitivity.

Here immunoSEQ multiplex PCR was the method, and the copy in TCRdb shows in-frame clones only, minus some. The sample shows over 150,000 clones, about 90% of them seen only once. CDR1 MNHEY and CDR2 SMNVEV come from the germline V gene (reference sequence). This CDR3 is built from 16 residues. With 2 bases clipped from V and 2 bases from J, the junction kept 7 bases outside the gene matches. The donors were members of the roughly 120-subject validation cohort (separate from the approximately 670-subject first cohort). Details on this clone: Its target is not known.

The J gene is TRBJ2-3, the V gene TRBV27; 7 positions agree with TRBD1. Material for sequencing was PBMCs. The sequence came from a woman aged 18-29 years in good health and CMV-seropositive. The CDR3, as DNA: TGTGCCAGCAGTTTAAAAACAGGGGTCATCACAGATACGCAGTATTTT. Amino acid sequence: CASSLKTGVITDTQYF.